The next 10 T cell receptor beta chains were all read from a single sample in a study of OX40 agonist ivuxolimab in advanced cancers. Data came from immunoSEQ multiplex PCR; TCRdb stores just in-frame clones and leaves some out. The data contain roughly 77,000 clones, around 93% of them singletons. The sequenced sample was CD4+ or CD8+ T cells sorted from blood, obtained in a trial of the OX40 agonist ivuxolimab. All receptors come from an adult with an advanced solid tumor such as melanoma, head and neck, liver or kidney cancer.

The J gene is TRBJ2-3, the V gene TRBV5-1, with TRBD2 matching 13 bases. CDR3 size: 16 residues. In germline, CDR1 is SGHRS, CDR2 YFSETQ. V was pared by 4 bases and J by 4 bases, with 6 bases of the junction left unmatched. The CDR3 DNA reads as TGCGCCAGCAGCCCGGGACTAGCGGGAAAGGCAGATACGCAGTATTTT. Translation: CASSPGLAGKADTQYF.

The chain uses TRBV5-6 and TRBJ2-7; TRBD1 matches 10 bases. With 4 bases clipped from V and 5 bases from J, the junction kept 6 bases outside the gene matches. The CDR3 covers 14 residues. Germline V lookup: CDR1 SGHDT, CDR2 YYEEEE. DNA for the CDR3: TGTGCCAGCAGCCACGCCGGGACAGGGGACGAGCAGTACTTC. This gives the protein CASSHAGTGDEQYF. The complete variable domain, with remaining parts taken from reference TRBV5-6 and TRBJ2-7, reads DAGVTQSPTHLIKTRGQQVTLRCSPKSGHDTVSWYQQALGQGPQFIFQYYEEEERQRGNFPDRFSGHQFPNYSSELNVNALLLGDSALYLCASSHAGTGDEQYFGPGTRLTVT.

V and J are TRBV19 and TRBJ2-1; D might be TRBD2 (5 bases). Trimming cost V 6 bases and J 9 bases, with 18 bases left between them. From germline, CDR1 is LNHDA and CDR2 SQIVND (reference sequence). The CDR3 spans 14 residues. The CDR3, as DNA: TGTGCCAGTAGCCCCGGCGGTGGGCGGGCTGAGCAGTTCTTC. Translation: CASSPGGGRAEQFF.

The J gene is TRBJ2-2, the V gene TRBV7-2; D is unclear. Per the germline V gene, CDR1 is SGHTA and CDR2 is FQGNSA. The CDR3 contains 16 residues. V was pared by 4 bases and J by 2 bases, with 14 bases between. The CDR3 region is CASSSSPSGNTGELFF. CDR3 coding DNA: TGTGCCAGCAGCTCAAGCCCTTCAGGCAACACCGGGGAGCTGTTTTTT.

The chain couples TRBV6-4 to TRBJ2-1; no definite D call. The CDR3 covers 14 residues. The V gene lost 6 bases and the J gene lost 3 bases, with 12 bases spanning the gap. Germline lookup yields CDR1 MRHNA and CDR2 SNTAGT. Written as DNA, the CDR3 is TGTGCCAGCAGCGTTGACCCTATCTACAATGAGCAGTTCTTC. It is translated as CASSVDPIYNEQFF.

The chain combines TRBV18 with TRBJ1-3, with 9 bases matching TRBD1. The CDR3 totals 14 residues. Per germline, CDR1 KGHSH and CDR2 LQKENI. V shed 8 bases and J 4 bases; nucleotides not matched to a gene: 6. In DNA, the CDR3 is TGTGCCAGCGAATCCGGGACAGGGGGAAACACCATATATTTT. This codes for CASESGTGGNTIYF.

The rearrangement joins TRBV7-2 to TRBJ2-3; no firm D call. Germline loops: CDR1 SGHTA, CDR2 FQGNSA. The V gene lost 5 bases and the J gene lost 6 bases, with 15 bases spanning the gap. This CDR3 has 14 residues. The chain's CDR3 is CASSPRTEFDTQYF. CDR3 bases: TGTGCCAGCAGCCCCAGGACCGAGTTCGATACGCAGTATTTT.

The chain joins TRBV2 to TRBJ2-5; D gene unclear. The V gene's germline CDR1 is SNHLY and CDR2 FYNNEI. Trimming removed 4 bases at V and 0 bases at J, with 12 bases between. The CDR3 spans 15 residues. As DNA, the CDR3 is TGTGCCAGCAGTGTGAACGACGGGTACCAAGAGACCCAGTACTTC. It specifies CASSVNDGYQETQYF. The variable domain in full, completed from reference TRBV2 and TRBJ2-5, reads EPEVTQTPSHQVTQMGQEVILRCVPISNHLYFYWYRQILGQKVEFLVSFYNNEISEKSEIFDDQFSVERPDGSNFTLKIRSTKLEDSAMYFCASSVNDGYQETQYFGPGTRLLVL.

V usage is TRBV7-2 and J usage is TRBJ2-7; no clear D. The CDR3 length is 14 residues. Germline V gene data show CDR1 as SGHTA and CDR2 as FQGNSA. V was shortened by 1 base and J by 4 bases, with 11 bases between the two germline ends. CDR3 DNA sequence: TGTGCCAGCAGCTTAGGGCAGAGTCGGTACGAGCAGTACTTC. Protein sequence: CASSLGQSRYEQYF.

V is TRBV30 and J is TRBJ2-5; weak D call: TRBD1 (5 bases). The CDR3 has 17 amino acids. Per the germline V gene, CDR1 is GTSNPN and CDR2 is SVGIG (reference sequence). Trimming shortened V by 2 bases and J by 1 base, and 20 bases separated the two germline ends. DNA of the CDR3: TGTGCCTGGAGTCTTCCGCAGGGTTTTTTCCCCCAAGAGACCCAGTACTTC. This gives the protein CAWSLPQGFFPQETQYF.